The 5 T cell receptor beta chains listed next were all sequenced from one sample in a study of CDR3 diversity in severe acne. TCRdb analysed the PCR reads with MiXCR anew, one entry per CDR3 protein. This sample carries about 76,000 distinct CDR3 sequences, 45% to 65% of them seen once, and the ten largest clones take approximately 14%. Source material: blood. These TCRs come from a male donor in good health, without acne.

V usage is TRBV29-1 and J usage is TRBJ1-4, with D maybe TRBD1 (5 bases). In germline, CDR1 is SQVTM, CDR2 ANQGSEA. Trimming removed 3 bases at V and 4 bases at J, with 9 bases between. The CDR3 runs to 13 residues. For the CDR3, the DNA is TGCAGCGTTGATCTGGGGGTTAATGAAAAACTGTTTTTT. It specifies CSVDLGVNEKLFF.

This clonotype was detected ten times or more. The chain recombines TRBV28 with TRBJ2-2; TRBD2 is a possible D gene (5 bases). Germline V gene sequence: CDR1 MDHEN, CDR2 SYDVKM. V was clipped by 8 bases and J by 3 bases, with 22 bases between them. This CDR3 comprises 17 residues. CDR3 in amino acids: CASRSLEGALDTGELFF. CDR3 DNA: TGTGCCAGCCGATCCCTTGAGGGAGCCCTGGACACCGGGGAGCTGTTTTTT.

This chain uses TRBV15 with TRBJ2-6; D may correspond to TRBD1 or TRBD2 (6 bases each). The ends were cut back, 0 bases at V and 4 bases at J, with 13 bases in the middle. This CDR3 has 17 amino acids. CDR1 and CDR2 (germline): LNHNV, YYDKDF (reference sequence). The CDR3 bases are TGTGCCACCAGCAGAGATGGGGGCGGGGTAGGGGCCAACGTCCTGACTTTC. It encodes CATSRDGGGVGANVLTF.

The chain is built from TRBV7-9 and TRBJ2-5; the match to TRBD1 covers 9 bases. The germline CDR1 and CDR2 sequences are SEHNR and FQNEAQ (reference sequence). This CDR3 contains 15 residues. Trimming cost V 4 bases and J 5 bases; bases outside gene matches: 8. In nucleotides, the CDR3 is TGTGCCAGCAGCTGGGACCGGGACAGGGCCGAGACCCAGTACTTC. Protein product: CASSWDRDRAETQYF.

The rearrangement uses TRBV2 and TRBJ1-6; tentative D call: TRBD1 (6 bases). The CDR3 is 16 amino acids. CDR1 SNHLY and CDR2 FYNNEI come from the germline V gene. The V gene lost 4 bases and the J gene lost 5 bases, with 15 bases spanning the gap. CDR3 nucleotide sequence: TGTGCCAGCAGTGCTATAGGGGGGACAAATAATTCACCCCTCCACTTT. Residues: CASSAIGGTNNSPLHF.